The rows below give T cell receptor beta chains drawn from one sample of a study of cytomegalovirus exposure and HLA in healthy donors. The data were produced by immunoSEQ multiplex PCR, yet TCRdb's version contains in-frame clones alone and is incomplete. Here the sample spans roughly 80,000 clones, 62% being singletons. The sequencing input was PBMCs. The receptors here all came from a male donor in good health and CMV-seropositive. Each CDR3 is given with its conserved first and last residue. A D gene is named only where the DNA matches it firmly. Clone size is not always given. Where it is, it says once, few, many or a class for expanded clones.

>TRBJ1-5|.|13|TRBV2|.
TGTGCCAGCAGTCCCGACAGGACTCAGCCCCAGCATTTT
CASSPDRTQPQHF
>TRBJ1-2|few|12|TRBV14|.
TGTGCCAGCAGCCAGAACAGGGTAGCCTACACCTTC
CASSQNRVAYTF
>TRBJ1-5|.|15|TRBV30|TRBD1
TGTGCCTGGAGTGGGGACAGGGCGTCCAATCAGCCCCAGCATTTT
CAWSGDRASNQPQHF
>TRBJ2-1|.|15|TRBV9|TRBD2
TGTGCCAGCAGCGGGTTGGGACTAGCGGGAGGGCGTCAGTTCTTC
CASSGLGLAGGRQFF
>TRBJ2-6|.|21|TRBV19|TRBD1
TGTGCCAGTAGTATATTCCGACAGGGGGCGCTCCATTTCTCTGGGGCCAACGTCCTGACTTTC
CASSIFRQGALHFSGANVLTF
>TRBJ2-5|.|15|TRBV11-2|TRBD1
TGTGCCAGCAGCTCATACAGGGGGCCCGAAGAGACCCAGTACTTC
CASSSYRGPEETQYF
>TRBJ2-4|.|14|TRBV11-2|.
TGTGCCAGCAGCTTAGATGGGGTCCGGACGGGGAAGTACTTC
CASSLDGVRTGKYF
>TRBJ1-5|.|15|TRBV7-2|TRBD1
TGTGCCAGCAGCTTAGGGGACAGACCCAATCAGCCCCAGCATTTT
CASSLGDRPNQPQHF
>TRBJ1-1|once|13|TRBV19|.
TGTGCCAGTAGTATGGCTAGGGGGTCTGAAGCTTTCTTT
CASSMARGSEAFF
>TRBJ2-2|once|13|TRBV2|.
TGTGCCAGCTGGGGGCCAAACACCGGGGAGCTGTTTTTT
CASWGPNTGELFF
>TRBJ2-1|.|16|TRBV4-2|TRBD2
TGTGCCAGCAGCCAAGATACGGGAGGGCCAGGCAATGAGCAGTTCTTC
CASSQDTGGPGNEQFF
>TRBJ2-5|.|14|TRBV7-8|.
TGTGCCAGCATCAAGGGGGGGGGCGAAGAGACCCAGTACTTC
CASIKGGGEETQYF
>TRBJ1-2|.|13|TRBV5-1|TRBD1
TGCGCCAGTTCACGGGACAGGGTTGAAGGCTACACCTTC
CASSRDRVEGYTF
>TRBJ2-7|few|16|TRBV27|.
TGTGCCAGCAGTTTATCCCCGACAGGTGCATCCTACGAGCAGTACTTC
CASSLSPTGASYEQYF
>TRBJ1-6|few|12|TRBV6-5|.
TGTGCCAGCAGTTACAGGCAGGGACCCCTCCACTTT
CASSYRQGPLHF
>TRBJ2-7|.|16|TRBV11-2|TRBD2
TGTGCCAGCAGCTGGGGCCCTAGCGGGAGCTCCTACGAGCAGTACTTC
CASSWGPSGSSYEQYF
>TRBJ2-5|.|16|TRBV4-1|TRBD2
TGCGCCAGCAGCCAAGATGCGTGGGGCGGGGGTGAGACCCAGTACTTC
CASSQDAWGGGETQYF
>TRBJ1-4|.|15|TRBV7-9|.
TGTGCCAGCAGCTTAGCACAGGGCCAAGGGGAAAAACTGTTTTTT
CASSLAQGQGEKLFF
>TRBJ2-3|once|12|TRBV9|.
TGTGCCAGCAGCGTAGTGGGCGCTACGCAGTATTTT
CASSVVGATQYF
>TRBJ1-5|.|14|TRBV2|.
TGTGCCAGCAGTGAAGGTCTGAGCAATCAGCCCCAGCATTTT
CASSEGLSNQPQHF
>TRBJ2-1|.|16|TRBV30|TRBD2
TGTGCCTGGAGTGTACGAGTTAAGTTAGCGGGCAATGAGCAGTTCTTC
CAWSVRVKLAGNEQFF
>TRBJ1-1|.|15|TRBV7-8|.
TGTGCCAGCAGCTTAGAGGGGCCCGGGGGGACTGAAGCTTTCTTT
CASSLEGPGGTEAFF
>TRBJ2-1|once|16|TRBV5-1|TRBD1
TGCGCCAGCATCAAGGGTACGGGACAGGGGGACAATGAGCAGTTCTTC
CASIKGTGQGDNEQFF
>TRBJ1-1|once|14|TRBV6-5|.
TGTGCCAGCAGCCCGCCCGGGGGGGCACGCGAAGCTTTCTTT
CASSPPGGAREAFF
>TRBJ2-7|once|16|TRBV4-1|TRBD1
TGCGCCAGCAGCCGCCAAGGGACAGGCCTTTCCTACGAGCAGTACTTC
CASSRQGTGLSYEQYF
>TRBJ2-5|few|15|TRBV7-2|.
TGTGCCAGCAGCCCCGACTCCGGGACTTCTGCGACCCAGTACTTC
CASSPDSGTSATQYF
>TRBJ1-1|.|15|TRBV7-8|.
TGTGCCAGCAGCCCTCGACAGGAAATGAACACTGAAGCTTTCTTT
CASSPRQEMNTEAFF
>TRBJ2-3|.|16|TRBV5-1|TRBD2
TGCGCCAGCAGCTTGGGACTAGCGGGGGGCTTCGGTACGCAGTATTTT
CASSLGLAGGFGTQYF
>TRBJ2-5|once|13|TRBV5-1|.
TGCGCCAGCTCCCGGGAGATTCAAGAGACCCAGTACTTC
CASSREIQETQYF
>TRBJ2-1|.|18|TRBV7-2|TRBD2
TGTGCCAGCAGCCGTAAGACTAGCGGGGAAAGCTCCTACAATGAGCAGTTCTTC
CASSRKTSGESSYNEQFF
>TRBJ2-7|.|15|TRBV15|TRBD2
TGTGCCACCAGCAGAGATCCAGCGGGACTCTACGAGCAGTACTTC
CATSRDPAGLYEQYF
>TRBJ1-5|.|15|TRBV18|.
TGTGCCAGCTCACCCAGGGGAGAGGGCAATCAGCCCCAGCATTTT
CASSPRGEGNQPQHF
>TRBJ2-5|few|16|TRBV7-9|TRBD2
TGTGCCAGCAGCCCAGGGGTTGCGGGAGGCCCCGGGACCCAGTACTTC
CASSPGVAGGPGTQYF
>TRBJ1-1|.|16|TRBV30|TRBD1
TGTGCCTGGAGCTTAATGGGGACAGGGATCTACACTGAAGCTTTCTTT
CAWSLMGTGIYTEAFF
>TRBJ1-5|.|17|TRBV27|TRBD1
TGTGCCAGCAGTTACGGGGGACAGGTTATAGGAAATCAGCCCCAGCATTTT
CASSYGGQVIGNQPQHF
>TRBJ2-3|.|14|TRBV4-2|.
TGTGCCAGCAGCCATTTAAAGGCGGCAGATACGCAGTATTTT
CASSHLKAADTQYF
>TRBJ1-1|.|13|TRBV6-5|.
TGTGCCAGCAGTGCGCGGGGAGACACTGAAGCTTTCTTT
CASSARGDTEAFF
>TRBJ2-5|.|15|TRBV9|.
TGTGCCAGCAGCGTCCGCGGCCTAGACCAAGAGACCCAGTACTTC
CASSVRGLDQETQYF
>TRBJ2-1|.|15|TRBV28|TRBD2
TGTGCCAGCAGCCCTTCACTAGCGGGAGTAGGGGAGCAGTTCTTC
CASSPSLAGVGEQFF
>TRBJ2-3|few|14|TRBV30|.
TGTGCCTGGAAGAGTCTAGCTAGCACAGATACGCAGTATTTT
CAWKSLASTDTQYF
>TRBJ1-4|.|15|TRBV2|.
TGTGCCAGCAGTGAAGGACCGCGGGGAGATGAAAAACTGTTTTTT
CASSEGPRGDEKLFF
>TRBJ2-7|.|14|TRBV9|TRBD2
TGTGCCAGCAGCGGGGGGACTAGCGACTACGAGCAGTACTTC
CASSGGTSDYEQYF
>TRBJ2-5|.|16|TRBV6-5|TRBD2
TGTGCCAGCAGTTACAGGGCTAGCGGGAGCAGCGAGACCCAGTACTTC
CASSYRASGSSETQYF
>TRBJ1-1|.|18|TRBV4-1|.
TGCGCCAGCAGCCAGCAAGGGCGGGGGGCGAGGGGGAACACTGAAGCTTTCTTT
CASSQQGRGARGNTEAFF
>TRBJ2-7|.|16|TRBV11-2|TRBD1
TGTGCCAGCAGCTCCAACATAGGGACAGTCGGATACGAGCAGTACTTC
CASSSNIGTVGYEQYF
>TRBJ1-6|few|15|TRBV5-1|TRBD1
TGCGCCAGCAGCTCGACAGGGTATAAGAATTCACCCCTCCACTTT
CASSSTGYKNSPLHF
>TRBJ1-5|.|15|TRBV7-2|.
TGTGCCAGCAGCTTAACGGAGACTAGCAATCAGCCCCAGCATTTT
CASSLTETSNQPQHF
>TRBJ2-1|few|15|TRBV5-1|TRBD2
TGCGCCAGCAGCTTGGGTAGCGGGAGATTCAATGAGCAGTTCTTC
CASSLGSGRFNEQFF
>TRBJ2-3|.|14|TRBV9|.
TGTGCCAGCAGCGTAGCCCGCACTACAGATACGCAGTATTTT
CASSVARTTDTQYF
>TRBJ2-7|.|15|TRBV19|TRBD2
TGTGCCAGTAGTATGAGGACTAGCGGAGGCTACGAGCAGTACTTC
CASSMRTSGGYEQYF
>TRBJ2-1|many|16|TRBV4-3|.
TGCGCCAGCAGCTTCACGGCATCGGGAGAATACAATGAGCAGTTCTTC
CASSFTASGEYNEQFF
>TRBJ1-5|.|17|TRBV19|.
TGTGCCAGTAGTATTTCGGGTGTAGGCTCTAGCAATCAGCCCCAGCATTTT
CASSISGVGSSNQPQHF
>TRBJ2-7|.|11|TRBV6-1|.
TGTGCCAGCAGTGACCTCTACGAGCAGTACTTC
CASSDLYEQYF
>TRBJ2-1|few|15|TRBV30|TRBD2
TGTGCCTGGAGCGGACTAGCGGGGGTCTACAATGAGCAGTTCTTC
CAWSGLAGVYNEQFF